This T cell receptor beta chain was captured by sequencing in a study of cytotoxic CD8 clonotypes in ibrutinib-treated CLL. Profiling relied on immunoSEQ multiplex PCR, and the TCRdb table lists in-frame clones only, not all of them. Of around 310,000 clones listed, around four fifths are singletons. This sample comprised PBMCs, obtained before ibrutinib treatment. The source of this sequence is a human donor with chronic lymphocytic leukemia.

The CDR3 bases are TGCAGCGTTGAACACTCGGGGAGGGGGCAATACGAGCAGTACTTC. It yields the protein CSVEHSGRGQYEQYF. The genes are TRBV29-1 and TRBJ2-7; D could derive from TRBD1 or TRBD2 (7 bases each). CDR3 size: 15 residues. CDR1 SQVTM and CDR2 ANQGSEA come from the germline V gene. V lost 2 bases, J lost 4 bases, and 18 bases lay in between.